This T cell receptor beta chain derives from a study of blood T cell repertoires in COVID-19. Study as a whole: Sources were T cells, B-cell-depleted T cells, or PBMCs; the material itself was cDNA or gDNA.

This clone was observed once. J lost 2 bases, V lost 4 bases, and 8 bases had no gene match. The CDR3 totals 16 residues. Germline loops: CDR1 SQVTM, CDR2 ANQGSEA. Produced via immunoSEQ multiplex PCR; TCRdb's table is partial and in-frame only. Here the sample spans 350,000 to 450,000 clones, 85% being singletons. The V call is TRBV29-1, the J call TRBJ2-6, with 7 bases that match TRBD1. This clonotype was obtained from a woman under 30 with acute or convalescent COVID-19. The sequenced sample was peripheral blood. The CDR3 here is CSVGPVQGAGANVLTF. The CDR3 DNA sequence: TGCAGCGTTGGCCCCGTCCAGGGGGCTGGGGCCAACGTCCTGACTTTC.